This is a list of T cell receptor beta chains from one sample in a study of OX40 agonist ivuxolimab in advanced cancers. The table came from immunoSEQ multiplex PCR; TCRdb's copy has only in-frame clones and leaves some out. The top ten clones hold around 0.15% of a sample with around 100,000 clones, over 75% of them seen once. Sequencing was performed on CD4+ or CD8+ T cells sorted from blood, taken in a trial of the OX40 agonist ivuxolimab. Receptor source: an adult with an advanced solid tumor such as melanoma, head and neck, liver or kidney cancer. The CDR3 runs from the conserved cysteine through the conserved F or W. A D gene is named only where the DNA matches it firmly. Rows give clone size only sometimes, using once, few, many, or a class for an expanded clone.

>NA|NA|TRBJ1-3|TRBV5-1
TGCGCCAGCAGCTTTTTAGGCAGCTCCTCTGGAAACACCATATATTTT
CASSFLGSSSGNTIYF
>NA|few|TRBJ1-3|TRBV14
TGTGCCAGCAGCCTCAGGAGCTCTGGAAACACCATATATTTT
CASSLRSSGNTIYF
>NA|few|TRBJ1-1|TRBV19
TGTGCCAGTAGTATTCGATTGGGAGACACTGAAGCTTTCTTT
CASSIRLGDTEAFF
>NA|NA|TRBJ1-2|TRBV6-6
TGTGCCAGCAGCCCCGACAGCTATGGCTACACCTTC
CASSPDSYGYTF
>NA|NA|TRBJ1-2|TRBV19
TGTGCCAGTAGTCTCGGGCGCCCCTATGGCTACACCTTC
CASSLGRPYGYTF
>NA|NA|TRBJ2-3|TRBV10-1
TGCGCCAGCAGTGAGTTCGGGGGAGCAGATACGCAGTATTTT
CASSEFGGADTQYF
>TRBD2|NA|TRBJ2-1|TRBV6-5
TGTGCCAGCAGTCTTGGGACTAGCGTCGATGAGCAGTTCTTC
CASSLGTSVDEQFF
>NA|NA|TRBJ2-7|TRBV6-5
TGTGCCAGCAGTTCGCCCGTGGGGGGCTATTACGAGCAGTACTTC
CASSSPVGGYYEQYF
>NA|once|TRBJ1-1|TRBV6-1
TGTGCCAGCAGTGACCAGGGGCGGAACACTGAAGCTTTCTTT
CASSDQGRNTEAFF
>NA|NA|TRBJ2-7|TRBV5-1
TGCGCCAGCAGCTGGACCGGCTACGAGCAGTACTTC
CASSWTGYEQYF
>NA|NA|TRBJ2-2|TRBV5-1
TGCGCCAGCAGCTTACAACAGTTGGTCACCGGGGAGCTGTTTTTT
CASSLQQLVTGELFF
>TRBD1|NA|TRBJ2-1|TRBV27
TGTGCCAGCAGTTTAAAGGCAACCGGGACAGGAGTTAATGAGCAGTTCTTC
CASSLKATGTGVNEQFF
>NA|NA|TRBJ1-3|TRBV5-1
TGCGCCAGCAGCTTGGTGGCGAGCTCTGGAAACACCATATATTTT
CASSLVASSGNTIYF
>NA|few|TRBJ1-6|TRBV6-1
TGTGCCAGCCGGAGGACAGAGAATTCACCCCTCCACTTT
CASRRTENSPLHF
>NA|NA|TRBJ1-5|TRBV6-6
TGTGCCAGCAGTCGGGACTTGGGTCAGCCCCAGCATTTT
CASSRDLGQPQHF
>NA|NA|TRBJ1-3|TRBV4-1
TGCGCCAGCAGCCAAGGGCAGACAGTGCTGGGGGACACCATATATTTT
CASSQGQTVLGDTIYF
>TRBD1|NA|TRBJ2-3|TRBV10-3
TGTGCCACCCGAGGACAGGGGTTAGATACGCAGTATTTT
CATRGQGLDTQYF
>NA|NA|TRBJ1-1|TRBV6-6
TGTGCCAGCAGGGACCGTTACACTGAAGCTTTCTTT
CASRDRYTEAFF
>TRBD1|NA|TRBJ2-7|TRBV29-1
TGCAGCGTTTTGACAGGGACCTACGAGCAGTACTTC
CSVLTGTYEQYF
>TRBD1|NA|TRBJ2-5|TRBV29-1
TGCAGCGTAACCCTCTACCCAGGGGGCCAAGAGACCCAGTACTTC
CSVTLYPGGQETQYF
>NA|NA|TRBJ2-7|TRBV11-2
TGTGCCAGCAGCTCCCGACACGAGCAGTACTTC
CASSSRHEQYF
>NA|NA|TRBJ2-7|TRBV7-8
TGTGCCAGCAGCCCATCGGGGACTCTCACCTACGAGCAGTACTTC
CASSPSGTLTYEQYF
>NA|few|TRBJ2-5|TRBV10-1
TGCGCCAGCAGTGAGTCATGGGGGCTGCAGACCCAGTACTTC
CASSESWGLQTQYF
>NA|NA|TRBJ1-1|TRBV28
TGTGCCAGCAGTTTTTTTGGTTCTGGTACTGAAGCTTTCTTT
CASSFFGSGTEAFF
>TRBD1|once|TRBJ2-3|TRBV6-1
TGTGCCAGCAGTGAAGAGGGGTGGGACAGGTCGGGTCATACGCAGTATTTT
CASSEEGWDRSGHTQYF
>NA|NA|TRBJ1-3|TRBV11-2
TGTGCCAGCAGCTTAGACCCTGGAAACACCATATATTTT
CASSLDPGNTIYF
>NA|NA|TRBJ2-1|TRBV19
TGTGCCAGTAGTATTGCAGGTCCCTCCTACAATGAGCAGTTCTTC
CASSIAGPSYNEQFF
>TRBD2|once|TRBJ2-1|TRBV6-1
TGTGCCAGCCGACATAGCGGGAGGGCTAGTCGGGAGCAGTTCTTC
CASRHSGRASREQFF
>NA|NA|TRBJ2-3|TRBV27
TGTGCCAGCAGTTTCAATAACAGGGATACGCAGTATTTT
CASSFNNRDTQYF
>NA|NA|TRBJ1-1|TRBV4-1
TGCGCCAGCAGCCACCCCCGCAACACTGAAGCTTTCTTT
CASSHPRNTEAFF
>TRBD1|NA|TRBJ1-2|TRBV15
TGTGCCACCAGTACCGGACAGGGAACTTGGAACTATGGCTACACCTTC
CATSTGQGTWNYGYTF
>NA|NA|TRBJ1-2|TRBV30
TGTGCCTGGAGTGTAACCTCCCACGGCGGCTACACCTTC
CAWSVTSHGGYTF
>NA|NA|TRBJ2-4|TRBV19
TGTGCCAGTCAGAAGGGGATCACAGGGATCCAGTACTTC
CASQKGITGIQYF
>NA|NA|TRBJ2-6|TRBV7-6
TGTGCCAGCAGCTTAGACATCAGTCTGTGGGCCAACGTCCTGACTTTC
CASSLDISLWANVLTF
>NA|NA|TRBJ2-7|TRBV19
TGTGCCAGTAGCAGCTATAGCGGAGACGAGCAGTACTTC
CASSSYSGDEQYF
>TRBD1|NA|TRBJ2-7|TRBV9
TGTGCCAGCAGCGTGGCGGGACAGGGTCGTTCCGAGCAGTACTTC
CASSVAGQGRSEQYF
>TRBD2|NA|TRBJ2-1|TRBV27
TGTGCCAGCAGTTTAAGGTTTAGCGGGACTTCATACAGGGAGCAGTTCTTC
CASSLRFSGTSYREQFF
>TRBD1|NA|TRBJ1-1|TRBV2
TGTGCCAGCCACAGGGGGCCGGACACTGAAGCTTTCTTT
CASHRGPDTEAFF
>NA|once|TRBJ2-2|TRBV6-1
TGTGCCAGCAGTACCCACACCGGGGAGCTGTTTTTT
CASSTHTGELFF
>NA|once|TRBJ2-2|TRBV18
TGTGCCAGCTCACCAACAGGGTTGGTAACCGGGGAGCTGTTTTTT
CASSPTGLVTGELFF
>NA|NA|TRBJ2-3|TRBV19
TGTGCCAGTAGTATAGAGCCAGTGGCAGATACGCAGTATTTT
CASSIEPVADTQYF
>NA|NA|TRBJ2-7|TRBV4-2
TGTGCCAGCAGCCAGACCCGGGACTCCTACGAGCAGTACTTC
CASSQTRDSYEQYF
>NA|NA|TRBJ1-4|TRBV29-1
TGCAGCGTTGAGGTGGGAAAACTGTTTTTT
CSVEVGKLFF
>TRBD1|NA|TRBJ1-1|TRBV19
TGTGCCAGCCTACCGGGACAGGCGAACACTGAAGCTTTCTTT
CASLPGQANTEAFF
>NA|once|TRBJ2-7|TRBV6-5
TGTGCCAGCAGGTCCCCCCGACGGAACTACGAGCAGTACTTC
CASRSPRRNYEQYF
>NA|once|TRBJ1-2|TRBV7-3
TGTGCCAGCAGCTTAAATCATGGACAGAGCTACACCTTC
CASSLNHGQSYTF
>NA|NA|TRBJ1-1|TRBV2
TGTGCCAGCAGGGGGGCCACTGAAGCTTTCTTT
CASRGATEAFF
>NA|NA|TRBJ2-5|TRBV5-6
TGTGCCAGCAGCTCCCCGGGACGGCAAGAGACCCAGTACTTC
CASSSPGRQETQYF
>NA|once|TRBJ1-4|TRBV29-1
TGCAGCGTTGCCAACGGCGCGGAAAAACTGTTTTTT
CSVANGAEKLFF
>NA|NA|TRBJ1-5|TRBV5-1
TGCGCCAGCAGCTTGGAAGCCAATCAGCCCCAGCATTTT
CASSLEANQPQHF
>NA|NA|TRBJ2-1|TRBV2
TGTGCCAGCAGTGCTAGAACCAGGCTCAATGAGCAGTTCTTC
CASSARTRLNEQFF